This TCR beta chain was captured by sequencing in a study of T cells after yellow fever vaccination. Study-wide context: Preparation used SMART-Seq v4 Ultra Low Input for the low-cell-number fractions.

The V gene's germline CDR1 is SGHTA and CDR2 FQGNSA. V shed 1 base, J shed 16 bases, and the junction held 12 bases outside the gene matches. This CDR3 spans 14 amino acids. UMIs and a universal primer site were added when TCR cDNA was made by 5'RACE template switching. TCRdb ran MiXCR on the 5' RACE reads and lists one entry per CDR3 protein. Seen here are a few hundred thousand distinct CDR3 sequences, under 25% observed once, and the top ten hold approximately 15%. This receptor was taken from a man in his thirties or forties who received the YFV17D yellow fever vaccine. V usage is TRBV7-2 and J usage is TRBJ2-4, with 8 positions matching TRBD2. The sequences come from PBMCs, collected 15 days after the yellow fever booster vaccination. In DNA, the CDR3 is TGTGCCAGCAGCTTAGATACGGGCGGGAGGTCTGTATACTTC. It codes for CASSLDTGGRSVYF.